The text below deals with one T cell receptor (beta chain). The source of the sample is a study of regulatory T cells in long-lasting Graves disease. The sample's time point: persistent/refractory GD, antithyroid drugs over 5 years with positive TRAb. TCR sequences were obtained from RNA taken from PBMCs. iRepertoire HTBI primers and Arm-PCR of CDR3 regions built TCR beta libraries. A single record per CDR3 protein comes from TCRdb applying MiXCR to the multiplex PCR reads. The table shows more than 650,000 distinct CDR3 sequences, with 25% to 35% occurring only once. With V trimmed by 3 bases and J by 5 bases, 17 bases remained unmatched. CDR3 size: 20 residues.

This sequence joins TRBV12-3 or TRBV12-4 and TRBJ1-5, with 12 bases aligning to TRBD1. The receptor was isolated from a female donor with Graves disease. Sequenced material: peripheral blood mononuclear cells (PBMCs), taken when the disease was refractory, from a patient treated with antithyroid drugs. The CDR3 nucleotides read TGTGCCAGCAGTTTCGGTGGGGGGACAGGGGGCTTCTCGACGGATCAGCCCCAGCATTTT. Encoded protein: CASSFGGGTGGFSTDQPQHF.